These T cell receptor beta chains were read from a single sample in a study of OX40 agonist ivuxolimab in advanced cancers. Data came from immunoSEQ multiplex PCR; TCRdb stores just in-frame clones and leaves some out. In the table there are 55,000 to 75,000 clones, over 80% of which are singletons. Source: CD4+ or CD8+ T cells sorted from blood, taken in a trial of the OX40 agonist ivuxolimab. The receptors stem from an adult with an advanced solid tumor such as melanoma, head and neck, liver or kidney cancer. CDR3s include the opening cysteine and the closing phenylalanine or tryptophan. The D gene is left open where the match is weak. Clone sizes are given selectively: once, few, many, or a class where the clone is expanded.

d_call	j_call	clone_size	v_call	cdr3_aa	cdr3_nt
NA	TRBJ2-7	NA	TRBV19	CASHGQGTYEQYF	TGTGCCAGTCATGGGCAGGGCACCTACGAGCAGTACTTC
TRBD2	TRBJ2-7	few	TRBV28	CASSSVTSGIGEQYF	TGTGCCAGCAGTTCAGTGACTAGCGGGATTGGGGAGCAGTACTTC
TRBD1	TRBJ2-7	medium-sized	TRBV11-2	CASSPGTGTYEQYF	TGTGCCAGCAGCCCAGGGACAGGTACCTACGAGCAGTACTTC
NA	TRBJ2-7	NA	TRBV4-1	CASSQEGKERGNPEYF	TGCGCCAGCAGCCAAGAGGGGAAAGAGAGGGGGAATCCGGAGTACTTC
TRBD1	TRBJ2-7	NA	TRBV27	CASSQTQGVYYEQYF	TGTGCCAGCAGCCAGACGCAGGGGGTATACTACGAGCAGTACTTC
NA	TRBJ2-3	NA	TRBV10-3	CAISGVGADSTDTQYF	TGTGCCATCAGTGGGGTCGGAGCGGATAGCACAGATACGCAGTATTTT
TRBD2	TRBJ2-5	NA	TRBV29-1	CSVGLAVLPTETQYF	TGCAGCGTTGGCCTAGCGGTTCTACCTACGGAGACCCAGTACTTC
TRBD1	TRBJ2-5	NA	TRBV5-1	CASSLPRDSAQETQYF	TGCGCCAGCAGCCTACCCCGGGACAGCGCCCAAGAGACCCAGTACTTC
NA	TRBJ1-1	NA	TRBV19	CASSLGRNTEAFF	TGTGCCAGTAGTTTAGGACGGAACACTGAAGCTTTCTTT
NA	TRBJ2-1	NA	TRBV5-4	CASNRQQGSSYNEQFF	TGTGCCAGCAACCGCCAACAGGGAAGCTCCTACAATGAGCAGTTCTTC
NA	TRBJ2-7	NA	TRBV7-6	CASSSYGGLYEQYF	TGTGCCAGCAGCTCTTATGGGGGTCTCTACGAGCAGTACTTC
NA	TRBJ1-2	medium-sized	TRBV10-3	CAISPGNYGYTF	TGTGCCATCAGCCCAGGGAACTATGGCTACACCTTC
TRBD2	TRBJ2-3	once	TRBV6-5	CASGLAGVDTQYF	TGTGCCTCTGGACTAGCGGGAGTCGATACGCAGTATTTT
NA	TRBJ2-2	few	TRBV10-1	CASSLQPNGELFF	TGCGCCAGCAGCCTACAGCCGAACGGGGAGCTGTTTTTT
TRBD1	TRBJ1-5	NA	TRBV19	CASSMWDSSNQPQHF	TGTGCCAGTAGTATGTGGGACAGTAGCAATCAGCCCCAGCATTTT
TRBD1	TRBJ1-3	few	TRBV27	CASSLTGGPGNTIYF	TGTGCCAGCAGTCTGACAGGGGGCCCTGGAAACACCATATATTTT
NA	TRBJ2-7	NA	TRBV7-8	CASSLAGVEYEQYF	TGTGCCAGCAGCTTAGCAGGGGTTGAGTACGAGCAGTACTTC
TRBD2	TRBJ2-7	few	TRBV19	CASSIMGLGALEQYF	TGTGCCAGTAGTATCATGGGACTAGGAGCCCTCGAGCAGTACTTC
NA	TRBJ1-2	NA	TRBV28	CASRGEGTF	TGTGCCAGCAGAGGAGAAGGCACCTTC
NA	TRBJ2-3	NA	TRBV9	CASSAGRTTSDTQYF	TGTGCCAGCAGTGCCGGTCGGACTACCTCTGATACGCAGTATTTT
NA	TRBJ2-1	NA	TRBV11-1	CASSLAGWGEQFF	TGTGCCAGCAGCTTAGCGGGGTGGGGGGAGCAGTTCTTC
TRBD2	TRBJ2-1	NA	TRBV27	CASSLGTSGKNEQFF	TGTGCCAGCAGTTTAGGGACTAGCGGGAAAAATGAGCAGTTCTTC
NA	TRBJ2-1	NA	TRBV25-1	CASRVNSVDEQFF	TGTGCCAGCAGAGTTAATAGCGTCGATGAGCAGTTCTTC
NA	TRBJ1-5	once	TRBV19	CASTDYSDQPQHF	TGTGCCAGTACCGACTATAGCGATCAGCCCCAGCATTTT
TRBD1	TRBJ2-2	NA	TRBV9	CASSAQPTGQGELFF	TGTGCCAGCAGCGCCCAACCGACAGGGCAAGGGGAGCTGTTTTTT
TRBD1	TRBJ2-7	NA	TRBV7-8	CASSTPGQGAYEQYF	TGTGCCAGCAGCACTCCGGGACAGGGGGCCTACGAGCAGTACTTC
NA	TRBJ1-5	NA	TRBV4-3	CASSQGAEDQPQHF	TGCGCCAGCAGCCAGGGGGCCGAAGATCAGCCCCAGCATTTT
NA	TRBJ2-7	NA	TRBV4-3	CASSQDFSGTYEQYF	TGCGCCAGCAGCCAAGATTTCAGCGGAACCTACGAGCAGTACTTC
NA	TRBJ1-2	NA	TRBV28	CASSWAGRDYGYTF	TGTGCCAGCAGTTGGGCAGGGAGAGACTATGGCTACACCTTC
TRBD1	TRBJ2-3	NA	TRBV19	CASATGGTDTQYF	TGTGCCAGTGCGACAGGGGGGACAGATACGCAGTATTTT
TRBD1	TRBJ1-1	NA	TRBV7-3	CASSLEGADRGLGGAFF	TGTGCCAGCAGCTTAGAGGGGGCCGACAGGGGCTTGGGTGGAGCTTTCTTT
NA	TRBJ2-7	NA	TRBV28	CASSFLPSASYEQYF	TGTGCCAGCAGTTTTCTCCCTAGCGCTTCCTACGAGCAGTACTTC
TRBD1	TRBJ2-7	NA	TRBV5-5	CASSLFGQGSYEQYF	TGTGCCAGCAGCTTGTTTGGACAGGGTTCCTACGAGCAGTACTTC
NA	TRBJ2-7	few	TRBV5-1	CASTLGGSNEQYF	TGCGCCAGCACTCTGGGGGGTTCGAACGAGCAGTACTTC
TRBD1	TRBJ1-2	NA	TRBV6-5	CASSYGTGPNYGYTF	TGTGCCAGCAGTTACGGGACAGGTCCTAACTATGGCTACACCTTC
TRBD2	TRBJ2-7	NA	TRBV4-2	CASSQEAGVYEQYF	TGTGCCAGCAGCCAAGAAGCGGGAGTGTACGAGCAGTACTTC
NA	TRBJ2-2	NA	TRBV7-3	CASSLSPAGNESGELFF	TGTGCCAGCAGCTTAAGTCCGGCAGGGAACGAGTCCGGGGAGCTGTTTTTT
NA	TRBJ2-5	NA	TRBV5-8	CASSLALTYQPGETQYF	TGTGCCAGCAGCTTGGCCTTAACGTACCAACCCGGGGAGACCCAGTACTTC
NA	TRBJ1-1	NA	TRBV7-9	CASSSNTEAFF	TGTGCCAGCAGCTCGAACACTGAAGCTTTCTTT
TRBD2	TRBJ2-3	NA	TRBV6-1	CASSVAGETDTQYF	TGTGCCAGCAGTGTGGCGGGAGAGACAGATACGCAGTATTTT